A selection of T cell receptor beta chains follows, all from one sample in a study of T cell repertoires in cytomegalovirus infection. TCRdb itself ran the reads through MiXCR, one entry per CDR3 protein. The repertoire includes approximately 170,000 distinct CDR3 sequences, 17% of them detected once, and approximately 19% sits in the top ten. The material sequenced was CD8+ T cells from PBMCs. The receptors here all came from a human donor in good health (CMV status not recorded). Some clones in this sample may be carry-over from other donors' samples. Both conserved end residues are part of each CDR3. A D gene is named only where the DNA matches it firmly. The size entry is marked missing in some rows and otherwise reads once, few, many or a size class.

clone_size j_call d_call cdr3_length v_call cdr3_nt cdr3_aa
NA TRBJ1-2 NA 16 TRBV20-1 TGCAGTGCTAGAGATCGTCGGACAGCCGGAAACTATGGCTACACCTTC CSARDRRTAGNYGYTF
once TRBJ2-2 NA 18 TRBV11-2 TGTGCCAGCAGCTTAGCCCAGGTCGGGACGAGGCCCACCGGGGAGCTGTTTTTT CASSLAQVGTRPTGELFF
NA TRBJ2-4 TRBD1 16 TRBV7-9 TGTGCCAGCAGCTCCTACCTGGGGGACAGGGGGGACATTCAGTACTTC CASSSYLGDRGDIQYF
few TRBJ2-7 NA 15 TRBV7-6 TGTGCCAGCAGCCCGAGCGGGCCTAACTCCTACGAGCAGTACTTC CASSPSGPNSYEQYF
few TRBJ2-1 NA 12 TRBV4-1 TGCGCCAGCAGCCAAGTCGGTTCTGAGCAGTTCTTC CASSQVGSEQFF
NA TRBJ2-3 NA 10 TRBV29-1 TGCAGCGTTGATAGGTTATCGCAGTATTTT CSVDRLSQYF
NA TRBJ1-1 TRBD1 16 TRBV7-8 TGTGCCAGCAGCTTTGGACAGGGCGGGCAGGAGACTGAAGCTTTCTTT CASSFGQGGQETEAFF
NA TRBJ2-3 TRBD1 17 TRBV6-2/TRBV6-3 TGTGCCAGCAGCTCTATCTACCGGGACAGTTCCTCATATACGCAGTATTTT CASSSIYRDSSSYTQYF
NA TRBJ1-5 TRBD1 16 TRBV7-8 TGTGCCAGCAGCTTAGTAAGGACAGGGAACAATCAGCCCCAGCATTTT CASSLVRTGNNQPQHF
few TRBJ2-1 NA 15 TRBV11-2 TGTGCCAGCAGCTTAAGGTCCTCCGGATACAATGAGCAGTTCTTC CASSLRSSGYNEQFF
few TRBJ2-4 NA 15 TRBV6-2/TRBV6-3 TGTGCCAGCAGTTACGGAGGGCTAGCCAAAAACATTCAGTACTTC CASSYGGLAKNIQYF
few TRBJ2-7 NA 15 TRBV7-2 TGTGCCAGCAGCCCTTATCCAGGGGACTCCTACGAGCAGTACTTC CASSPYPGDSYEQYF
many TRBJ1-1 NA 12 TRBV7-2 TGTGCCAGCAGCTTAAGGGGGGCTGAAGCTTTCTTT CASSLRGAEAFF
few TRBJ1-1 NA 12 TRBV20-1 TGCAGTGCTAGAGTGGAATACACTGAAGCTTTCTTT CSARVEYTEAFF
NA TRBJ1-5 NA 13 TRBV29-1 TGCAGCGTCGGGGGGGAGAGCAATCAGCCCCAGCATTTT CSVGGESNQPQHF
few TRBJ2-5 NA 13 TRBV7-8 TGTGCCAGCAGCTTCAGGGGGGGAGAGACCCAGTACTTC CASSFRGGETQYF
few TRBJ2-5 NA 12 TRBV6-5 TGTGCCAGCAGTTACGGGGAAGAGACCCAGTACTTC CASSYGEETQYF
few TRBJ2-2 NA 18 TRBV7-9 TGTGCCAGCAGCTTAGAGAGGTTGGGGACGAGAAGGAACGGGGAGCTGTTTTTT CASSLERLGTRRNGELFF
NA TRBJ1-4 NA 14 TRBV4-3 TGCGCCAGCAGCCCCTACTCTACGGATGAAAAACTGTTTTTT CASSPYSTDEKLFF
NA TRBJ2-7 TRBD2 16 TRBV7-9 TGTGCCAGCAGCCCCATAAGCGGGGCGCCCTCCTACGAGCAGTACTTC CASSPISGAPSYEQYF
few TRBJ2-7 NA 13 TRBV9 TGTGCCAGCAGCGCCAGGGTAGAGGAAGAGCAGTACTTC CASSARVEEEQYF
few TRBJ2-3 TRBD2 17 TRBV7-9 TGTGCCAGCAGAGGGAGTGAAATAGCGGGAAGCACAGATACGCAGTATTTT CASRGSEIAGSTDTQYF
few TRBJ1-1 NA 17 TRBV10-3 TGTGCCATCAGGAGGACAGTGCAAACCCCCATGAACACTGAAGCTTTCTTT CAIRRTVQTPMNTEAFF
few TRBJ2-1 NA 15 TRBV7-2 TGTGCCAGCAGCCCCCGCAGGGGAGCGGTCAATGAGCAGTTCTTC CASSPRRGAVNEQFF
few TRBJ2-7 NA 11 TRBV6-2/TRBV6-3 TGTGCCACCCGGGGGCCCTACGAGCAGTACTTC CATRGPYEQYF
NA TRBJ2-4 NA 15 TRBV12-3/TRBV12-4 TGTGCCAGCAGTTTAGTGGAACAAGGCAAAAACATTCAGTACTTC CASSLVEQGKNIQYF
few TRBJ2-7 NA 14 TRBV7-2 TGTGCCAGCAGCTTAGTCATCAGGGGAGGCGAGCAGTACTTC CASSLVIRGGEQYF
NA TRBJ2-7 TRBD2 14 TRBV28 TGTGCCAGCAGTCCACAGACTAGCTGGCACGAGCAGTACTTC CASSPQTSWHEQYF
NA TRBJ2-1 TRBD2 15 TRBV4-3 TGCGCCAGCAGCCAGACTAGCGGGAGGATGACTGAGCAGTTCTTC CASSQTSGRMTEQFF
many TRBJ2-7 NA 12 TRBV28 TGTGCCAGCAGTACAGGGTCCTACGAGCAGTACTTC CASSTGSYEQYF
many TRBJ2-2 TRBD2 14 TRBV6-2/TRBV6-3 TGTGCCAGCACCAGGACTAGCGGCACCGGGGAGCTGTTTTTT CASTRTSGTGELFF
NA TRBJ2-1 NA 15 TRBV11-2 TGTGCCAGCAGCTTAGCGGCGGGGGCGTACAATGAGCAGTTCTTC CASSLAAGAYNEQFF
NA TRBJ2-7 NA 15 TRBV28 TGTGCCAGCAGTTTTTATGCTCACCGCTCCTACGAGCAGTACTTC CASSFYAHRSYEQYF
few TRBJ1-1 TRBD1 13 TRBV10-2 TGCGCCAGCAGTGAGGGGACAGAACATGAAGCTTTCTTT CASSEGTEHEAFF
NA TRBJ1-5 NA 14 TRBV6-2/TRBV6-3 TGTGCCAGCGGTTCCCGGGGAAGCAATCAGCCCCAGCATTTT CASGSRGSNQPQHF
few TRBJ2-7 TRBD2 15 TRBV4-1 TGCGCCAGCAGCCAAGAGTGGCGGGAGGGCTACGAGCAGTACTTC CASSQEWREGYEQYF
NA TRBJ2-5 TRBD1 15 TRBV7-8 TGTGCCAGCAGCTGGACAGGGTCCTTGGGGGAGGCCCAGTACTTC CASSWTGSLGEAQYF
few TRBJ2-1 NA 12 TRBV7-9 TGTGCCAGCAGCCCCCCTTCTCCTGAGCAGTTCTTC CASSPPSPEQFF
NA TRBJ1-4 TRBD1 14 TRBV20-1 TGCAGTGCTAGTGATGCACAGGGGTTTGAAAAACTGTTTTTT CSASDAQGFEKLFF
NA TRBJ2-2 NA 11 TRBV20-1 TGCAGTGCTTCCTCCGCCGGGGAGCTGTTTTTT CSASSAGELFF
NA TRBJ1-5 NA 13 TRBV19 TGTGCCAGTAGTATCGTCCAGGGGTGGTCCCAGCATTTT CASSIVQGWSQHF
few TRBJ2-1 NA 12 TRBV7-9 TGTGCCAGCAGCTTACCCGTGAACGAGCAGTTCTTC CASSLPVNEQFF
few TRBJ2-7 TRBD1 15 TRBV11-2 TGTGCCAGCAGCACCACGACAGGGGCATACCACGAGCAGTACTTC CASSTTTGAYHEQYF
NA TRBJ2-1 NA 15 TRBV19 TGTGCCAGTAGTATAGGTGGGAACCGGGGTGAAGAGCAGTTCTTC CASSIGGNRGEEQFF
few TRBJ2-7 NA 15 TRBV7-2 TGTGCCAGCAGTCCAGAGCCGGGGGCCAACTACGAGCAGTACTTC CASSPEPGANYEQYF
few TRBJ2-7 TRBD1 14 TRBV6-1 TGTGCCAGCAGTGAATCGACAGGGTTGGGGGAGCAGTACTTC CASSESTGLGEQYF
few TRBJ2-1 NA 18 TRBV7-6 TGTGCCAGCAGCTTAAGGGCCCCTGACTACCTCCCCTACAATGAGCAGTTCTTC CASSLRAPDYLPYNEQFF
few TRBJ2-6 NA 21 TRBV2 TGTGCCAGCAGTGAGGATCCCCCTAAATCCCGGGGGCGAAGAGGGGCCAACGTCCTGACTTTC CASSEDPPKSRGRRGANVLTF
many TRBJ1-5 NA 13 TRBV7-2 TGTGCCAGCAGCCAACAGGGCGGACAGCCCCAGCATTTT CASSQQGGQPQHF
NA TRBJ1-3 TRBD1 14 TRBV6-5 TGTGCCCGCAGTATCGGGACAGCTGGAAACACCATATATTTT CARSIGTAGNTIYF
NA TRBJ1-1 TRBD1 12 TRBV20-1 TGCAGTGCCTTGGACAGGGGCACTGAAGCTTTCTTT CSALDRGTEAFF
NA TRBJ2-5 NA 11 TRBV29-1 TGCAGCGCTTGGGGAAGGGAGACCCAGTACTTC CSAWGRETQYF
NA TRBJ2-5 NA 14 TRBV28 TGTGCCAGCAGAGCCCGGGTGGGGTCGGAGACCCAGTACTTC CASRARVGSETQYF
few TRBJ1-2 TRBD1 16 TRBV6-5 TGTGCCAGCAGTTACCTATCGGACAGGGGGCTGTTTGGCTACACCTTC CASSYLSDRGLFGYTF
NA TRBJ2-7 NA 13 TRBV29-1 TGCAGCGTTGGAGCGGTGGCCAACTACGAGCAGTACTTC CSVGAVANYEQYF
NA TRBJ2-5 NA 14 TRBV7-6 TGTGCCAGCAGCTTGAGGGTGAACTCCGAGACCCAGTACTTC CASSLRVNSETQYF
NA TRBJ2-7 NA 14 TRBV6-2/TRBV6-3 TGTGCCAGCAGTTACTCGTGGGCAGACTACGAGCAGTACTTC CASSYSWADYEQYF
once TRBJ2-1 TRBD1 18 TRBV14 TGTGCCAGCAGCCATCCAGGGGGTATCCGAGCAACCGACAATGAGCAGTTCTTC CASSHPGGIRATDNEQFF